A single T cell receptor (beta chain) is shown here with its context. This sample stems from a study of blood T cell repertoires in COVID-19. TCRdb keeps only in-frame clones here, not all; method: immunoSEQ multiplex PCR. Of about 150,000 clones in the sample, 80% to 90% were seen once. Germline CDR1 and CDR2: MNHEY and SVGAGI. The J segment lost 5 bases and the V segment lost 5 bases, leaving 2 bases of the junction unmatched. The CDR3 is 13 amino acids. The sequence was collected from a woman aged 50 to 60 with active or convalescent COVID-19. Sample: peripheral blood. The rearrangement links TRBV6-5 to TRBJ2-2; 7 bases align to TRBD1. The CDR3 loop is CASSKQGTGELFF. The CDR3 DNA sequence: TGTGCCAGCAGTAAACAGGGGACCGGGGAGCTGTTTTTT.